This T cell receptor beta chain was sequenced during a study of cytomegalovirus exposure and HLA in healthy donors. From germline, CDR1 is SGHNT and CDR2 YENEEA. There are 20 residues in the CDR3. V lost 1 base, J lost 0 bases, and 11 bases stayed unmatched. This clone was seen only once. The PCR ran on 60 Vbeta and 13 Jbeta primers. TCRdb keeps only in-frame clones here, not all; method: immunoSEQ multiplex PCR. The data contain 100,000 to 150,000 clones, 70% to 85% of them singletons. The TCR comes from a man in his forties or fifties in good health and CMV-seropositive. The sequencing input was PBMCs. The rearrangement links TRBV11-3 to TRBJ1-6; 8 bases agree with TRBD1. The CDR3 bases are TGTGCCAGCAGCTTAGTCACCGGACAGGGACAAGTCTCCTATAATTCACCCCTCCACTTT. The encoded protein is CASSLVTGQGQVSYNSPLHF.